These 11 T cell receptor beta chains were sequenced from one sample in a study of T cell repertoires in cytomegalovirus infection. TCRdb reprocessed the reads with MiXCR, giving one entry per CDR3 protein. The sample has 300,000 to 400,000 distinct CDR3 sequences; 9% to 9.5% are singletons. The sample comprised PBMCs. These receptors all come from a human donor in good health (CMV status not recorded). Some clones in this sample may be carry-over from other donors' samples.

This clonotype has at least ten counts. The CDR3 bases are TGTGCCAGCAGCTTCCTCCCCATACTAGCGGGGGGGCGGAATGAGCAGTTCTTC. Translated, it gives CASSFLPILAGGRNEQFF. V gene TRBV7-2 combines with J gene TRBJ2-1; 13 positions match TRBD2. This CDR3 region has 18 residues. Looked up from germline, CDR1 is SGHTA and CDR2 is FQGNSA. J lost 7 bases, V lost 3 bases, and 12 bases had no gene match.

This clonotype occurred many times. V usage is TRBV7-9 and J usage is TRBJ1-2; TRBD1 might be the D (5 bases). The CDR3 sequence is 16 residues long. Deletions cut 5 bases from V and 5 bases from J, with 21 bases between. Per the germline V gene, CDR1 is SEHNR and CDR2 is FQNEAQ (reference sequence). The CDR3: CASSPTDTPDLYGYTF. CDR3 coding DNA: TGTGCCAGCAGCCCCACGGACACTCCAGACCTATATGGCTACACCTTC.

This clonotype was observed many times. The rearrangement uses TRBV7-2 and TRBJ2-1; 14 nucleotides match TRBD2. The V gene end was trimmed by 2 bases and the J gene end by 8 bases; junction bases not matched to a gene: 5. CDR1 SGHTA and CDR2 FQGNSA come from the germline V gene. The CDR3 extends over 16 amino acids. CDR3 coding DNA: TGTGCCAGCAGCTTAAGTCAGACTAGCGGGGGGGATGAGCAGTTCTTC. Its protein product is CASSLSQTSGGDEQFF.

The chain employs TRBV20-1 and TRBJ2-4; 9 positions match TRBD2. V gave up 3 bases and J gave up 6 bases; unmatched junction bases: 6. The CDR3 is made up of 14 amino acids. The germline V gene encodes CDR1 DFQATT and CDR2 SNEGSKA (reference sequence). CDR3 DNA sequence: TGCAGTGCTAGCAAACCGGGACTAGCAAACATTCAGTACTTC. Its protein is CSASKPGLANIQYF.

This clonotype was counted ten times or more. The CDR3 protein is CASSLQGAQGETQYF. The CDR3 nucleotides read TGTGCCAGCAGCTTACAGGGGGCCCAGGGAGAGACCCAGTACTTC. The genes are TRBV11-2 and TRBJ2-5, with 8 bases aligning to TRBD1. Germline V lookup: CDR1 SGHAT, CDR2 FQNNGV. J was trimmed by 4 bases and V by 2 bases; bases with no gene match: 6. The CDR3 is 15 residues long.

This sequence joins TRBV28 and TRBJ1-1; D gene ambiguous. Germline V gene data show CDR1 as MDHEN and CDR2 as SYDVKM. Trimming left V 5 bases short and J 3 bases short, with 16 bases between. CDR3 length: 15 amino acids. Here the CDR3 DNA reads TGTGCCAGCAGTCATCGACTCAAAGGCGACACTGAAGCTTTCTTT. It codes for CASSHRLKGDTEAFF.

Many counts were recorded for this clonotype. This rearrangement joins TRBV7-6 to TRBJ2-5; 11 bases map to TRBD2. Trimming cost V 5 bases and J 5 bases; bases outside gene matches: 16. The CDR3 has 18 residues. Germline lookup yields CDR1 SGHVS and CDR2 FNYEAQ. CDR3 residues: CASSPGRVAGGPKETQYF. The CDR3 DNA reads TGTGCCAGCAGCCCCGGAAGAGTAGCGGGAGGGCCAAAGGAGACCCAGTACTTC.

As regards this clonotype: One base away lies a much larger clone, so this may be a sequencing read error. V gene TRBV7-2 combines with J gene TRBJ1-2, with D unresolved. The germline V gene encodes CDR1 SGHTA and CDR2 FQGNSA. V lost 1 base, J lost 1 base, and 7 bases lay in between. The CDR3 spans 14 residues. The CDR3 reads CASSLVGINYGYTF. The CDR3 bases are TGTGCCAGCAGCTTAGTCGGGATTAACTATGGCTACACCTTC.

This chain links TRBV7-9 with TRBJ1-1, with TRBD1 matching 10 bases. Germline V gene sequence: CDR1 SEHNR, CDR2 FQNEAQ (reference sequence). The V gene end was trimmed by 5 bases and the J gene end by 0 bases; junction bases not matched to a gene: 3. This CDR3 has 15 residues. The CDR3 coding sequence is TGTGCCAGCAGCACGGACAGGGGGATGAACACTGAAGCTTTCTTT. Translating gives CASSTDRGMNTEAFF.

CDR3 amino acids: CASTSGTGRYEQYF. Here the CDR3 DNA reads TGTGCCAGCACCTCCGGGACAGGCCGTTACGAGCAGTACTTC. J is TRBJ2-7 and V is TRBV6-4; 8 bases are shared with TRBD1. V trimming: 7 bases; J trimming: 4 bases; junction bases outside the gene matches: 9. This CDR3 is 14 amino acids long. The germline V gene encodes CDR1 MRHNA and CDR2 SNTAGT.

The table lists this clonotype with a few counts. This chain connects TRBV6-2 or TRBV6-3 to TRBJ2-7; 7 bases match TRBD1. The CDR3 sequence is 15 residues long. CDR1 and CDR2 from the germline V gene are MNHEY and SVGEGT. J gave up 1 base and V 6 bases, and 9 bases lay outside the gene matches. CDR3 in DNA: TGTGCCAGCAGCCAGCGACAGGGAAGGTCCTACGAGCAGTACTTC. Protein: CASSQRQGRSYEQYF.